The 22 T cell receptor beta chains listed next were all sequenced from one sample in a study of siplizumab effects on memory and regulatory T cells (dated by TCRdb to about 2019). Mixed lymphocyte reaction cells were cocultured at 37°C for more than 5 days. No cognate antigen is known for these TCRs. To prepare the library, the immunoSEQ multiplex PCR assay was applied. The table was pulled from immuneACCESS by TCRdb, which kept in-frame rearrangements only. Such tables lose some clones; where checked, under half of the loss comes from unresolved V genes, and the rest has no known cause. This sample has 6,000 or so clones in its table, and roughly 36% of those were observed once. The ten largest account for more than 15% of the sample. Source material: CFSE-low (dividing) CD8+ T cells sorted from an allogeneic mixed lymphocyte reaction. These receptors originate from a human donor in good health; the cells came from an allogeneic mixed lymphocyte reaction.

This clone is deemed medium-sized. The genes are TRBV28 and TRBJ2-5; either TRBD1 or TRBD2 may supply D (5 bases each). V dropped 6 bases and J dropped 2 bases, with 22 bases sitting between them. The CDR3 loop spans 17 amino acids. The germline CDR1 and CDR2 sequences are MDHEN and SYDVKM. CDR3 sequence reads: CASSSGTQPYSQETQYF. The DNA for the CDR3 is TGTGCCAGCAGCTCCGGGACCCAACCTTACTCACAAGAGACCCAGTACTTC.

This clone is deemed medium-sized. The gene calls are TRBV7-7 and TRBJ2-5, with D perhaps matching TRBD2 (7 bases). The V end was cut by 0 bases, the J end by 5 bases, with 13 bases between. In germline, CDR1 is SSHAT, CDR2 FNYEAQ (reference sequence). CDR3 size: 15 residues. In DNA form, the CDR3 reads TGTGCCAGCAGCTTAGCGCCGGGGGGCATGGAGACCCAGTACTTC. Its translation: CASSLAPGGMETQYF.

The chain has TRBV14 and TRBJ2-1, with D possibly matching TRBD2 (6 bases). The V gene's germline CDR1 is SGHDN and CDR2 FVKESK. V lost 0 bases, J lost 10 bases, and 13 bases lay in between. The CDR3 contains 14 residues. CDR3 sequence: CASSQEPLAWEQFF. CDR3 bases: TGTGCCAGCAGCCAAGAACCGCTAGCGTGGGAGCAGTTCTTC.

The chain joins TRBV28 to TRBJ2-4; 9 nucleotides align to TRBD1. The V gene's germline CDR1 is MDHEN and CDR2 SYDVKM. This CDR3 spans 17 amino acids. Unmatched junction bases numbered 12, after V lost 7 bases and J lost 2 bases. The CDR3: CASNLTGGRGTKNIQYF. In nucleotides, the CDR3 is TGTGCCAGCAACCTGACAGGGGGAAGAGGGACCAAAAACATTCAGTACTTC.

By sample fraction, this clone is medium-sized (0.01 to 0.1%). The CDR3 coding sequence is TGTGCCAGCAGCTTGGGGACTAGCGCCTCCTACGAGCAGTACTTC. This sequence encodes CASSLGTSASYEQYF. V is TRBV7-9 and J is TRBJ2-7; 10 nucleotides match TRBD2. Germline V lookup: CDR1 SEHNR, CDR2 FQNEAQ (reference sequence). V lost 3 bases to trimming and J lost 0 bases; unmatched junction nucleotides: 2. The CDR3 is 15 residues long.

This clone occurred a few times. V is TRBV27 and J is TRBJ1-5; D call uncertain. This CDR3 is 13 amino acids long. Per germline, CDR1 MNHEY and CDR2 SMNVEV (reference sequence). V lost 1 base to trimming and J lost 7 bases, with 8 bases between them. The chain's CDR3 is CASSLLGSQPQHF. In DNA form, the CDR3 reads TGTGCCAGCAGTTTATTGGGCAGCCAGCCCCAGCATTTT.

This sequence joins TRBV6-1 and TRBJ2-3; tentative D call: TRBD2 (6 bases). The V end lost 2 bases, the J end lost 9 bases, and 18 bases lay between the germline ends. The germline gives CDR1 MNHNS, CDR2 SASEGT. This CDR3 contains 15 residues. The CDR3 is CASSEWGGTGDTQYF. DNA for the CDR3: TGTGCCAGCAGTGAATGGGGCGGGACGGGGGACACGCAGTATTTT.

This clone is labeled medium-sized. This sequence joins TRBV28 and TRBJ2-3, with D perhaps matching TRBD2 (6 bases). Looked up from germline, CDR1 is MDHEN and CDR2 is SYDVKM. The CDR3 totals 17 residues. V lost 5 bases and J lost 2, with 20 bases in between. The CDR3 sequence: CASSPRWGSGLTDTQYF. CDR3 bases: TGTGCCAGCAGTCCGCGTTGGGGTAGCGGACTCACAGATACGCAGTATTTT. The whole variable domain, filled in from reference TRBV28 and TRBJ2-3, reads DVKVTQSSRYLVKRTGEKVFLECVQDMDHENMFWYRQDPGLGLRLIYFSYDVKMKEKGDIPEGYSVSREKKERFSLILESASTNQTSMYLCASSPRWGSGLTDTQYFGPGTRLTVL.

In its sample, this clone is medium-sized. The chain couples TRBV4-1 to TRBJ2-7, with D possibly TRBD1 on 6 matching bases. Trimming left V 4 bases short and J 3 bases short, with 16 bases between. This CDR3 comprises 15 residues. Germline-derived CDR1 and CDR2 are MGHRA and YSYEKL. The CDR3 DNA follows: TGCGCCAGCAGCCCACAACAGGGTATCCACTACGAGCAGTACTTC. It translates to CASSPQQGIHYEQYF.

This clone was observed a few times. The chain is built from TRBV7-9 and TRBJ1-1; 7 bases are a match to TRBD1. Germline values: CDR1 SEHNR, CDR2 FQNEAQ (reference sequence). The V segment lost 4 bases and the J segment 5 bases; nucleotides outside the gene matches: 10. There are 15 residues in the CDR3. CDR3 bases: TGTGCCAGCAGCTCGGGAACAGGGGCGTTGACTGAAGCTTTCTTT. Translating it yields CASSSGTGALTEAFF.

The V and J genes are TRBV11-3 and TRBJ2-7; 8 bases match TRBD1. Germline V gives CDR1 SGHNT, CDR2 YENEEA. This CDR3 comprises 13 residues. The trim removed 3 bases at V and 5 bases at J, leaving 3 bases unmatched. The CDR3 protein is CASSLDRADEQYF. CDR3 in DNA: TGTGCCAGCAGCTTGGACAGGGCTGACGAGCAGTACTTC.

This clone is categorized as medium-sized. V usage is TRBV14 and J usage is TRBJ2-1, with 8 nucleotides matching TRBD2. The CDR3 totals 15 residues. V lost 4 bases to trimming and J lost 9 bases; unmatched junction nucleotides: 11. CDR1 and CDR2 (germline): SGHDN, FVKESK. Written as DNA, the CDR3 is TGTGCCAGCAGCCCACACGCGGGACTAGTGGCTGAGCAGTTCTTC. Its translation: CASSPHAGLVAEQFF.

This clone is labeled medium-sized. The chain uses TRBV7-2 and TRBJ1-2, with D possibly matching TRBD1 (5 bases). This CDR3 has 14 residues. The V end was cut by 5 bases, the J end by 4 bases, with 14 bases between. Germline assignment: CDR1 SGHTA and CDR2 FQGNSA. CDR3 DNA: TGTGCCAGCAGCACAAACCAGGGATCCTATGGCTACACCTTC. Encoded protein: CASSTNQGSYGYTF.

J is TRBJ2-5 and V is TRBV5-4, with D unclear. The J call is in doubt because the DNA end fits TRBJ2-7 better. Germline values: CDR1 SGHNT, CDR2 YYREEE (reference sequence). The length of the CDR3 is 12 residues. The DNA of the CDR3 is TGTGCCAGCAGCTTAACTTCCTACGAGCAGTACTTC. It translates to CASSLTSYEQYF.

Worth noting for this clone: This could be a read error, since a much larger clone is one nucleotide away. At the DNA level, this CDR3 is encoded by other sequences in the same sample as well. The genes are TRBV5-5 and TRBJ2-7; 10 nucleotides align to TRBD1. Germline CDR1 is SGHKS and CDR2 is YYEKEE (reference sequence). The CDR3 covers 13 residues. The CDR3 sequence: CATGQGGFYEQYF. CDR3 DNA: TGTGCCACCGGACAGGGGGGTTTCTACGAGCAGTACTTT.

This chain links TRBV27 with TRBJ2-5; D remains ambiguous. The V gene lost 7 bases and the J gene lost 2 bases, with 11 bases spanning the gap. The CDR3 runs to 13 residues. The V gene's germline CDR1 is MNHEY and CDR2 SMNVEV (reference sequence). CDR3 sequence reads: CASTPWGQETQYF. CDR3 nucleotides: TGTGCCAGCACCCCGTGGGGTCAAGAGACCCAGTACTTC.

The chain joins TRBV4-3 to TRBJ2-7, with 8 bases that match TRBD1. The CDR3 has 16 residues. V shed 5 bases and J 3 bases; nucleotides not matched to a gene: 12. Per germline, CDR1 LGHNA and CDR2 YSLEER. CDR3 residues: CASSEIQTGANYEQYF. Written as DNA, the CDR3 is TGCGCCAGCAGCGAAATCCAGACAGGGGCGAACTACGAGCAGTACTTC.

By frequency in the sample, this clone is medium-sized (0.01 to 0.1%). This chain connects TRBV6-5 to TRBJ2-3, with D hard to call. Trimming stripped 5 bases from V and 3 bases from J, with 12 bases between. The length of the CDR3 is 14 residues. Germline V gives CDR1 MNHEY, CDR2 SVGAGI. This CDR3 reads CASSLTSGTDTQYF. Written as DNA, the CDR3 is TGTGCCAGCAGTCTAACCTCCGGGACAGATACGCAGTATTTT.

This clone was seen just once. The rearrangement links TRBV27 to TRBJ2-2, with TRBD2 identical over 7 bases. Germline V CDR1 and CDR2: MNHEY, SMNVEV (reference sequence). V was pared by 4 bases and J by 0 bases, with 2 bases of the junction left unmatched. The CDR3 sequence is 15 residues long. CDR3 protein: CASSSAGANTGELFF. The CDR3 DNA reads as TGTGCCAGCAGTTCGGCGGGGGCGAACACCGGGGAGCTGTTTTTT.

The gene calls are TRBV4-1 and TRBJ2-7; 7 nucleotides match TRBD1. The ends lost 4 bases at V and 0 bases at J; junction bases unmatched: 6. The CDR3 runs to 15 residues. Germline V gene lookup returns CDR1 MGHRA and CDR2 YSYEKL. CDR3 sequence reads: CASSRGQANSYEQYF. CDR3 sequence (DNA): TGCGCCAGCAGCCGAGGACAGGCGAACTCCTACGAGCAGTACTTC.

By share of the sample, this clone is medium-sized (0.01 to 0.1%). V gene TRBV4-2 combines with J gene TRBJ1-1; 8 bases are shared with TRBD1. Germline CDR1 and CDR2: LGHNA and YNFKEQ. The trim removed 3 bases at V and 4 bases at J, leaving 7 bases unmatched. The CDR3 is made up of 15 amino acids. The DNA of the CDR3 is TGTGCCAGCAGCCAGCGACAGGGGCCGACCACTGAAGCTTTCTTT. It translates to CASSQRQGPTTEAFF.

This clone was seen once. The chain is built from TRBV6-1 and TRBJ1-1; 8 bases are a match to TRBD1. The CDR3 runs 11 residues. After removal of 6 bases from V and 11 bases from J, the junction contained 5 bases not matched to a gene. Germline loops: CDR1 MNHNS, CDR2 SASEGT. In nucleotides, the CDR3 is TGTGCCAGCAGCCAGGGGGCCAAGGCTTTCTTT. Translation: CASSQGAKAFF.